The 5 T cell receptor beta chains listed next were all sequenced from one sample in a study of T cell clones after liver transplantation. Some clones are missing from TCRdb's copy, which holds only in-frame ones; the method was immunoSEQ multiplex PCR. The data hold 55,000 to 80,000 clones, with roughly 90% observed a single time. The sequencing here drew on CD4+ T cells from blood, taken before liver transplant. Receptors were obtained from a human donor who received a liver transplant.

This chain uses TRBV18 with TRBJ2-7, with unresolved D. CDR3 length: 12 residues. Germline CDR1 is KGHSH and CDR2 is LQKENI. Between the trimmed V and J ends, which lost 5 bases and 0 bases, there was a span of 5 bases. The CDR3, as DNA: TGTGCCAGCTCAGACCACTCCTACGAGCAGTACTTC. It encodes CASSDHSYEQYF.

The CDR3 DNA reads TGTGCCAGCAGCGTAGGGACTAGCGGGAGAATACTGTTTTTT. It yields the protein CASSVGTSGRILFF. The chain links TRBV9 to TRBJ2-2; TRBD2 matches at 13 bases. V lost 0 bases, J lost 14 bases, and 4 bases stayed unmatched. Germline V gives CDR1 SGDLS, CDR2 YYNGEE. The CDR3 covers 14 residues.

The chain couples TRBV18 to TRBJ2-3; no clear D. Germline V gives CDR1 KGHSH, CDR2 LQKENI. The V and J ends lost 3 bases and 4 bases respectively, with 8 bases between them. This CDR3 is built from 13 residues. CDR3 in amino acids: CASSPSSPDTQYF. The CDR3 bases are TGTGCCAGCTCACCCAGTTCCCCAGATACGCAGTATTTT.

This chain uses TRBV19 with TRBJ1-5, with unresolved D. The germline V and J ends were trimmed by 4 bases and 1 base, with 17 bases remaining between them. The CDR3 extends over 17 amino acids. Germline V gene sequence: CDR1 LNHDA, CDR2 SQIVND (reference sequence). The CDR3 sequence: CASSSTWTTRSNQPQHF. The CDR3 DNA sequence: TGTGCCAGTAGTAGTACCTGGACGACTAGGAGCAATCAGCCCCAGCATTTT.

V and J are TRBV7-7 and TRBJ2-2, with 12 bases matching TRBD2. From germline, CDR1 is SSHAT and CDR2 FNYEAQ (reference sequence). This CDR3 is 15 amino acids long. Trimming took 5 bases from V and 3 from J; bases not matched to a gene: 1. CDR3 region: CASSRLAGDTGELFF. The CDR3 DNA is TGTGCCAGCAGCAGACTAGCGGGAGACACCGGGGAGCTGTTTTTT.